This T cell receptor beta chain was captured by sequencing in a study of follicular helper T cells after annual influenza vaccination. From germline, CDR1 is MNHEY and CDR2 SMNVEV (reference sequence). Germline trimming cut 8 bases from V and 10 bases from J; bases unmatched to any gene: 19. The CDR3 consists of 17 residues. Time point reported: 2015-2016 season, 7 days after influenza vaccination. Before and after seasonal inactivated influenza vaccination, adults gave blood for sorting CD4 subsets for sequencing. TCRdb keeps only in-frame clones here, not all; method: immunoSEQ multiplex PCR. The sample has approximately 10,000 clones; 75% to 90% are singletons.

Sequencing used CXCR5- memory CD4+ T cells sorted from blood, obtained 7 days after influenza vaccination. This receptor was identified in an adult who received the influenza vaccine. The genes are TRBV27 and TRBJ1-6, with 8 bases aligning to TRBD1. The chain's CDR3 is CASRTLTKGQVESPLHF. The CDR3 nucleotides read TGTGCCAGCCGAACCCTCACAAAGGGACAGGTAGAATCACCCCTCCACTTT.